The rows below give T cell receptor beta chains drawn from one sample of a study of shared clonotypes between healthy human individuals. This table comes from immunoSEQ multiplex PCR, and its TCRdb copy is limited to in-frame clones, with some not included. The sample lists 2 million to 2.5 million clones; roughly 92% were seen once. The sample was naive CD4+ T cells from PBMCs. These receptor sequences come from a young man in good health. Some clones in this sample may be carry-over from other donors' samples. The CDR3 runs from the conserved cysteine through the conserved F or W. Fields, in order: V gene, clone size, CDR3 length, D gene, J gene, CDR3 DNA, CDR3 protein. A D gene is named only where the DNA matches it firmly. A row's size may be missing; if present it is once, few, many or a size class.

>TRBV27|NA|13|NA|TRBJ1-2
TGTGCCAGCAGTTTCAGGGGAAACTATGGCTACACCTTC
CASSFRGNYGYTF
>TRBV28|once|13|NA|TRBJ1-2
TGTGCCAGCAGTTTACCGCAACCATATGGCTACACCTTC
CASSLPQPYGYTF
>TRBV6-6|NA|12|NA|TRBJ2-5
TGTGCCAGCAGTTACGTTGAAGAGACCCAGTACTTC
CASSYVEETQYF
>TRBV11-3|NA|12|NA|TRBJ2-2
TGTGCCAGCAGCTTAGGGTCCGGGGAGCTGTTTTTT
CASSLGSGELFF
>TRBV5-1|NA|14|TRBD2|TRBJ2-3
TGCGCCAGCAGCTTAGCGGGAATAGCAGATACGCAGTATTTT
CASSLAGIADTQYF
>TRBV5-6|NA|16|NA|TRBJ2-1
TGTGCCAGCAGCTTGGTAACCAAAAGCTCCTACAATGAGCAGTTCTTC
CASSLVTKSSYNEQFF
>TRBV4-1|NA|15|TRBD1|TRBJ1-2
TGCGCCAGCAGCCAAGTTGACAGGGGTTTGCGTGGCTACACCTTC
CASSQVDRGLRGYTF
>TRBV29-1|NA|13|NA|TRBJ1-1
TGCAGCGTTGAACGGGGTCCGAACACTGAAGCTTTCTTT
CSVERGPNTEAFF
>TRBV11-3|NA|17|TRBD1|TRBJ2-7
TGTGCCAGCAGCTTAGCCCCGGGTAGGGGGCTTATCGACGAGCAGTACTTC
CASSLAPGRGLIDEQYF
>TRBV2|NA|15|TRBD2|TRBJ2-5
TGTGCCAGCAGTGGCCTAGCGGGAGTTGGAGAGACCCAGTACTTC
CASSGLAGVGETQYF
>TRBV11-3|NA|15|NA|TRBJ1-5
TGTGCCAGCGCGTATCGCAGCCATAGCAATCAGCCCCAGCATTTT
CASAYRSHSNQPQHF
>TRBV28|NA|15|TRBD1|TRBJ2-7
TGTGCCAGCAGTCGACCGGGACAGGGGACCGGGGAGCAGTACTTC
CASSRPGQGTGEQYF
>TRBV2|few|14|TRBD1|TRBJ1-1
TGTGCCAGCAGGATGACAGGGGTGAACACTGAAGCTTTCTTT
CASRMTGVNTEAFF
>TRBV6-5|NA|13|NA|TRBJ2-5
TGTGCCAGCACCGATGGGCGAGTGGAGACCCAGTACTTC
CASTDGRVETQYF
>TRBV7-9|NA|16|NA|TRBJ2-1
TGTGCCAGCAGCTTAGGGAGTGGCGGTTCCTACAATGAGCAGTTCTTC
CASSLGSGGSYNEQFF
>TRBV5-6|NA|15|NA|TRBJ2-3
TGTGCCAGCAGCTTGCTAGGGGATCGGGCAGATACGCAGTATTTT
CASSLLGDRADTQYF
>TRBV16|NA|15|NA|TRBJ1-1
TGTGCCAGCAGCCAACGGGGCCTGGGGGACACTGAAGCTTTCTTT
CASSQRGLGDTEAFF
>TRBV10-2|NA|15|TRBD2|TRBJ2-1
TGCGCCAGCACCCGGACTAGCGGGAGTTACAATGAGCAGTTCTTC
CASTRTSGSYNEQFF
>TRBV6-4|NA|14|TRBD2|TRBJ2-7
TGTGCCAGCAGTGAGGAGACTAGCGGGAACGAGCAGTACTTC
CASSEETSGNEQYF
>TRBV6-1|NA|15|TRBD1|TRBJ2-7
TGTGCCAGCAAGGGACAGATCGACCTCTCCTACGAGCAGTACTTC
CASKGQIDLSYEQYF
>TRBV19|NA|15|TRBD1|TRBJ2-7
TGTGCCAGTAGTGGGGGACAGGGACCCTCCTACGAGCAGTACTTC
CASSGGQGPSYEQYF
>TRBV4-1|NA|12|NA|TRBJ1-1
TGCGCCAGCAGCCATTTGGTAGGGGGTGCTTTCTTT
CASSHLVGGAFF
>TRBV7-9|NA|14|NA|TRBJ1-1
TGTGCCAGCAGCGCCATGACCTCGAACACTGAAGCTTTCTTT
CASSAMTSNTEAFF